Listed here is a single T cell receptor beta chain. Antigen specificity is unknown. The data were taken from a study of CD8 T cells in Susac syndrome. Whole-study results and caveats: The CD4+ T cell repertoires from Susac syndrome exhibited no clonal expansion.

Sequencing targeted TCR beta in T cells from blood (CD8+ and CD4+). This CDR3 is built from 15 residues. After removal of 4 bases from V and 9 bases from J, the junction contained 16 bases not matched to a gene. Per germline, CDR1 SGHTS and CDR2 YDEGEE. Random hexamers primed reverse transcription of about 0.45 to 1 ug RNA. TCR beta CDR3 was amplified by immunoSEQ covering 54 Vbeta and 13 Jbeta. Via MiXCR, TCRdb re-called the immunoSEQ multiplex PCR reads, giving one row per CDR3 protein. The sample includes 160,000 or so distinct CDR3 sequences, 90% to 95% of them seen just once. The receptor was isolated from a human donor with Susac syndrome. Sequenced sample: CD4+ T cells from PBMCs. The chain links TRBV5-8 to TRBJ2-7; TRBD1 aligns across 7 bases. CDR3 in amino acids: CASSPGQALVRGQYF. DNA of the CDR3: TGTGCCAGCAGCCCTGGACAGGCTCTTGTCCGGGGGCAGTACTTC.